This T cell receptor (beta chain) was identified during a study of blood T cell repertoires in COVID-19. There are 16 residues in the CDR3. CDR1 is LGHDT, CDR2 YNNKEL, per germline (reference sequence). Trimming stripped 0 bases from V and 1 base from J, with 9 bases between. Per the study methods: Estimation of nucleated cell counts relied on the amplification of reference gene primers. Libraries were prepared by immunoSEQ multiplex PCR; TCRdb keeps only in-frame clonotypes and omits some of them. V and J calls and clone size come straight from that table; D and trimming were deduced from the DNA. The sample consists of 200,000 or so clones, over 70% of them appearing once.

The chain joins TRBV3-1 (or the pseudogene TRBV3-2) to TRBJ2-2; D is undetermined. The specimen was peripheral blood. The TCR sequence derives from a man in his sixties with active or convalescent COVID-19. The CDR3 DNA sequence: TGTGCCAGCAGCCAAGAGTCGTCAGAGAACACCGGGGAGCTGTTTTTT. Translating it yields CASSQESSENTGELFF.